This T cell receptor (beta chain) was found in a study of T cell responses to AZD1222 COVID-19 vaccine. The V and J ends lost 0 bases and 10 bases respectively, with 2 bases between them. From germline, CDR1 is SGHRS and CDR2 YFSETQ. CDR3 length: 11 amino acids. TCRdb's copy holds only in-frame clones and misses some; the assay was immunoSEQ multiplex PCR. The repertoire includes about 120,000 clones, about 90% of them detected once, and approximately 1.4% sits in the top ten. The gene calls are TRBV5-1 and TRBJ1-6; no firm D call. The clonotype comes from an adult who received the AZD1222 COVID-19 vaccine. The source was peripheral blood, collected 28 days after the second AZD1222 dose. CDR3: CASSLDSPLHF. The CDR3 bases are TGCGCCAGCAGCTTGGACTCACCCCTCCACTTT.